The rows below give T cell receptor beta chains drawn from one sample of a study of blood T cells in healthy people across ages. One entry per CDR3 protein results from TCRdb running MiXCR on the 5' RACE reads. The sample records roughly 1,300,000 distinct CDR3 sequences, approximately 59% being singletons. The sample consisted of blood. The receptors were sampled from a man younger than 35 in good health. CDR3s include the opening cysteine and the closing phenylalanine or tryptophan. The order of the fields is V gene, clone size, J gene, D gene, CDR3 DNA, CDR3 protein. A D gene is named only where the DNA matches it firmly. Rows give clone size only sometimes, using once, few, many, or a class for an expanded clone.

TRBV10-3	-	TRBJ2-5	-	TGTGCCATCAGCCTGGACAGCCCGGTCGAGACCCAGTACTTC	CAISLDSPVETQYF
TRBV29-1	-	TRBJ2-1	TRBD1	TGCAGCGTTAGGGGACAGGGATACAATGAGCAGTTCTTC	CSVRGQGYNEQFF
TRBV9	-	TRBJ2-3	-	TGTGCCAGCAGCGTAGAAGGTGCTTCTCCAGATACGCAGTATTTT	CASSVEGASPDTQYF
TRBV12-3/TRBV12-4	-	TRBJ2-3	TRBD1	TGTGCCAGCAGTCCAAACAGGGGCAGTGGCACAGATACGCAGTATTTT	CASSPNRGSGTDTQYF
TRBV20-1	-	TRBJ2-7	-	TGCAGTGCTAGCCGTCTTCGAGTTGAAACAGAGGCCTACGAGCAGTACTTC	CSASRLRVETEAYEQYF
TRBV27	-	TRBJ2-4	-	TGTGCCAGCAGTTGGGGTAGGGCCAAAAACATTCAGTACTTC	CASSWGRAKNIQYF
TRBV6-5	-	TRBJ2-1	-	TGTGCCAGCGGGATAGCAGGACCTAATGAGCAGTTCTTC	CASGIAGPNEQFF
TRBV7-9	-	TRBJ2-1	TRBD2	TGTGCCAGCAGCGCACTGACTAGCGGGAGAGGATATGAGCAGTTCTTC	CASSALTSGRGYEQFF
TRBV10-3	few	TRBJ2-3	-	TGTGCCATCAAGGGGGGATCTAGCACAGATACGCAGTATTTT	CAIKGGSSTDTQYF
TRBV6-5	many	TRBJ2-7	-	TGTGCCAGCGGTACCTACGAGCAGTACTTC	CASGTYEQYF
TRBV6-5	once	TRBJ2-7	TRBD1	TGTGCCAGCAGTTCTGACAGGGAAAGCTCCTACGAGCAGTACTTC	CASSSDRESSYEQYF
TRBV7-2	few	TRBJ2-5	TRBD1	TGTGCCAGCAGCCCACAGGGGAATGGGCTAGAGACCCAGTACTTC	CASSPQGNGLETQYF
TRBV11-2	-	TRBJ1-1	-	TGTGCCAGCAGCCCTGGGAGGGGGGTGAGCACTGAAGCTTTCTTT	CASSPGRGVSTEAFF
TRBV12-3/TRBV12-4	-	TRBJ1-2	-	TGTGCCAGCAGTTTAACAGGGATAAATGGCTACACCTTC	CASSLTGINGYTF
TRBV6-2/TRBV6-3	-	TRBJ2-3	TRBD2	TGTGCCAGCAGTCCAAGAGGTAGCGGGGGGGCTGACACAGATACGCAGTATTTT	CASSPRGSGGADTDTQYF
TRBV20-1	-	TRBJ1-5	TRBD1	TGCAGTGCTAGAGATCCAGCCGGGACAGGATCGACCGATCTCAATCAGCCCCAGCATTTT	CSARDPAGTGSTDLNQPQHF
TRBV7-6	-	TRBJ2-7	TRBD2	TGTGCCAGCAGTCTAGGCGGTGGGGAACTAGCGGGAGAGATGTACGAGCAGTACTTC	CASSLGGGELAGEMYEQYF
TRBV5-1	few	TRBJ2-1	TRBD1	TGCGCCAGCAGAACAGGGGCGAGGACCTACAATGAGCAGTTCTTC	CASRTGARTYNEQFF
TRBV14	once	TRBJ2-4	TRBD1	TGTGCCAGCAGCCAACTCGACAGGGCTTCTACTCTAGCCAAAAACATTCAGTACTTC	CASSQLDRASTLAKNIQYF
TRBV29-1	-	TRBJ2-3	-	TGCAGCGTCGAACGGCCCCTCACAGATACGCAGTATTTT	CSVERPLTDTQYF
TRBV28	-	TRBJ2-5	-	TGTGCCAGCAGTTTACGTAGGCAGCAAGAGACCCAGTACTTC	CASSLRRQQETQYF
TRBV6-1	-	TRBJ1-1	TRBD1	TGTGCCAGCAGTGGGGCCACAGGGGCGAACACTGAAGCTTTCTTT	CASSGATGANTEAFF
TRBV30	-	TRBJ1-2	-	TGTGCCTGGAGTGTACCCGAGCGTCAGTTCGCTGGCTACACCTTC	CAWSVPERQFAGYTF
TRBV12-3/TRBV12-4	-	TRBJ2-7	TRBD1	TGTGCCAGCAGCCAGACAGGGGGCATTTCGGGCGAGCAGTACTTC	CASSQTGGISGEQYF
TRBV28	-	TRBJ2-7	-	TGTGCCAGCGCGAGTCTGGGGACCCCATACGAGCAGTACTTC	CASASLGTPYEQYF